The source of this TCR beta chain is a study of T cell responses to AZD1222 COVID-19 vaccine (dated by TCRdb to the early 2020s). Describing the broader study: A total of more than 230 trial participants underwent TCR sequencing, of whom about 200 had received two doses of AZD1222 and around 25 had received two doses of the MenACWY control vaccine. Trial participants were enrolled by age into subgroups of 18-55, 56-69 and 70-plus years, and around 150, 28 and 57 TCR-sequenced participants, respectively, were included in these subgroups.

As regards this clone: What antigen it recognizes has not been identified. No much larger clonotype is one base removed from it; base qualities were not supplied.

The CDR3 regions of human TCRbeta chains were analyzed by immunosequencing. For the original study's pipeline: Repertoire TCRs were checked for matches against a reference library of SARS-CoV-2-specific TCRs that had been generated using the MIRA antigen-specificity platform. Breadth was defined as the fraction of unique TCRs that were SARS-CoV-2-associated, and depth was defined as the fraction of total T cells that were SARS-CoV-2-associated. Using the MIRA data, each spike-specific TCR was assigned both to the spike region to which the TCR was reactive and to a CD4 or CD8 class. Log10-transformed breadth and depth values were compared by one-way ANOVA with Sidak's multiple comparisons tests. TCRdb retrieved this table from immuneACCESS and kept in-frame rearrangements only. Not all clones are present; in checked studies, unresolved V genes account for under half, and no reason is known for the remainder. V, J and clone size reflect that table, while D and trimming were determined from the DNA. This sample is represented by about 120,000 clones; 92% of them were singletons. The ten biggest clones cover roughly 1.5% of the sample.

The research as a whole found: Vaccine-associated CD4 TCRs spanned the whole spike protein, with dominant responses in regions 160-218 and 743-854. Participants were mostly white British and included more females than males, and it was suggested by the authors that clonal diversity may have been underestimated. Conclusions about previously exposed vaccinees are limited because only five to seven AZD1222 recipients were SARS-CoV-2 seropositive at baseline. Because no samples from the day 14 peak response were available, repertoires could be characterized only after the peak T cell response. In the small 56-69-year group, the increase in depth fell short of significance, most likely because of low power. Nearly half of unique spike-specific TCRs reportedly recognized epitopes outside regions mutated in the B.1.351 and B.1.1.7 variants. Spike-specific TCR breadth and depth rose significantly after two AZD1222 doses compared with day 0 and with MenACWY recipients.

Sequences LGHDT (CDR1) and YNNKEL (CDR2) are obtained from the germline V gene (reference sequence). V sheds 0 bases and J sheds 5 bases, leaving 14 bases between their ends. The CDR3 measures 16 amino acids from cysteine to phenylalanine. This entry keeps only the CDR3 DNA: 48 bases, framed from base 1. Interpreted using the paper, the time point label stands for: about 28 days (+/-7) after the second vaccine dose. Because spike-specific TCR depth and breadth did not differ between the two schedules, AZD1222 recipients who got a second dose at roughly 4 weeks were pooled with those who got a second dose at roughly 12 weeks. Samples from vaccinated people were obtained from the UK trials COV001 and COV002, which included a single-blind randomized controlled phase 2/3 trial of AZD1222 (ChAdOx1 nCoV-19) in healthy adults. Trial participant PBMC samples were collected at day 0 and day 28 after the second dose for TCRbeta chain sequencing.

This clonotype was sampled from an adult who received the AZD1222 COVID-19 vaccine. The sequencing here drew on peripheral blood, taken 28 days after the second AZD1222 dose. This sequence uses TRBV3-1 (or the pseudogene TRBV3-2) and TRBJ1-3; matching of 5 bases hints at TRBD1 as the D gene. The CDR3 reads as follows: CASSQDFRAWRNTIYF. In nucleotide form, the sequence is TGTGCCAGCAGCCAAGATTTCAGGGCATGGCGAAACACCATATATTTT.